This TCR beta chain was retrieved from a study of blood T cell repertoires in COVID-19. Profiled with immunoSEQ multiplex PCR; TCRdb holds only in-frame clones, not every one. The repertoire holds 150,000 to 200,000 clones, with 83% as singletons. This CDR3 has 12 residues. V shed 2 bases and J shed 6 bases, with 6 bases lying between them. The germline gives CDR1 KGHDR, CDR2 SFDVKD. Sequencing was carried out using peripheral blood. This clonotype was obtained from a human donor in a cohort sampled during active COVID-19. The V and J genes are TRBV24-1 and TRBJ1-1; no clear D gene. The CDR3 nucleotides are TGTGCCACCAGTGATTGGGGAGCTGAAGCTTTCTTT. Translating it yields CATSDWGAEAFF.